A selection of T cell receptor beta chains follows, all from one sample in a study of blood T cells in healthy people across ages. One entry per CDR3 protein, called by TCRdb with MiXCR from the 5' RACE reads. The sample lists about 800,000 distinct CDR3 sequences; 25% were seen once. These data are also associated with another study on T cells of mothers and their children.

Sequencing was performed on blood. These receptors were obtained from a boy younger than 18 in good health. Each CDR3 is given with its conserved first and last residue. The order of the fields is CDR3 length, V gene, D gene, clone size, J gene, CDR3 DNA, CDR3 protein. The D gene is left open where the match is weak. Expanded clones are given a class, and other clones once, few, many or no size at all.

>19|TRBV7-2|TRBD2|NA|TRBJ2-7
TGTGCCAGCAGCTCCTCGACTAGTAGGGAGGGCCCGGCGTCCTACGAGCAGTACTTC
CASSSSTSREGPASYEQYF
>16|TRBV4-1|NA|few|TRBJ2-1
TGCGCCAGCAGCCAAGGTCAGCGGACTACCTACAATGAGCAGTTCTTC
CASSQGQRTTYNEQFF
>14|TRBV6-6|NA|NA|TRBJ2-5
TGTGCCAGCAGCCTGGAGGTTCGGGGAGAGACCCAGTACTTC
CASSLEVRGETQYF
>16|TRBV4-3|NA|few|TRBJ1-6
TGCGCCAGCAGCCCCCTTGCGGGGAGATTGAATTCACCCCTCCACTTT
CASSPLAGRLNSPLHF
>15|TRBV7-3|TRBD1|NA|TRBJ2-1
TGTGCCAGCAGCTCCAGGACAGGGGCCTACAATGAGCAGTTCTTC
CASSSRTGAYNEQFF
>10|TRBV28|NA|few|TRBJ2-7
TGTGCCAGCAGCAAAGGACGGCAGTACTTC
CASSKGRQYF
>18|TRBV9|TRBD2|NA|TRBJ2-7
TGTGCCAGCAGCGTAGGTTCGACTAGCGGGAGTCGAGGCTACGAGCAGTACTTC
CASSVGSTSGSRGYEQYF
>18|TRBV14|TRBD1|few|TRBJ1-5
TGTGCCAGCAGCCAAGGCAAGGGGGCCCGTAAAGTAAATCAGCCCCAGCATTTT
CASSQGKGARKVNQPQHF
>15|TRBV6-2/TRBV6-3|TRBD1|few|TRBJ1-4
TGTGCCAGCAGTGCTACCGGGACAGCGGATGAAAAACTGTTTTTT
CASSATGTADEKLFF
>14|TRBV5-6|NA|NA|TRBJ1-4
TGTGCCAGCAGCTTGAATTCAGGGAACGAAAAACTGTTTTTT
CASSLNSGNEKLFF
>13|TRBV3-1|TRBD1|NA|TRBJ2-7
TGTGCCAGCAGCGAAGGGACAGGATCGGAGCAGTACTTC
CASSEGTGSEQYF
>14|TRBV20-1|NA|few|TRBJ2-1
TGCAGTGCTATTGGGACAAACGCCTACAATGAGCAGTTCTTC
CSAIGTNAYNEQFF
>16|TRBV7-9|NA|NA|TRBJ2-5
TGTGCCAGCAGCTACCCGGGCCAAACGGGCGGGGAGACCCAGTACTTC
CASSYPGQTGGETQYF
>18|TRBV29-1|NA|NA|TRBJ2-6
TGCAGCGTTGAAGGTTTGCAGGGAGGGACATCTGGGGCCAACGTCCTGACTTTC
CSVEGLQGGTSGANVLTF
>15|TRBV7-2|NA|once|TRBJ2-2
TGTGCCAGCAGCTTAGCGACGGGCCGGCACGGGGAGCTGTTTTTT
CASSLATGRHGELFF
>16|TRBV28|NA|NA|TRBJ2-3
TGTGCCAGCAGCCAAGACGGGACCTCTAGCACAGATACGCAGTATTTT
CASSQDGTSSTDTQYF
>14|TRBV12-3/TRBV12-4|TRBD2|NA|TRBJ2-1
TGTGCCAGCCGCGGGAGGGCCACACACAATGAGCAGTTCTTC
CASRGRATHNEQFF
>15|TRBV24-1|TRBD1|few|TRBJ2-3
TGCGCCACCAGTGAACGGACAGGGTATACAGATACGCAGTATTTT
CATSERTGYTDTQYF
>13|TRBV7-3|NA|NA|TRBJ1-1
TGTGCCAGCAGCTTAATTGGGGACGGAGAAGCTTTCTTT
CASSLIGDGEAFF
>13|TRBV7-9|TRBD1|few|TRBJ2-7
TGTGCCAGCAGCGGGACAGCCAACTACGAGCAGTACTTC
CASSGTANYEQYF
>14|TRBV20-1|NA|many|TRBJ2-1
TGCAGTGCCAGGGCCGGAGGGGCTGTTGATGAGCAGTTCTTC
CSARAGGAVDEQFF
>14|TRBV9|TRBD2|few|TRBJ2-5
TGTGCCAGCAGCGCGGGACTAGCGGTGTGGCCCCAGTACTTC
CASSAGLAVWPQYF
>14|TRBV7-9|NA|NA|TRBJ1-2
TGTGCCAGCAGCAAACAGGTCTCGGACTATGGCTACACCTTC
CASSKQVSDYGYTF
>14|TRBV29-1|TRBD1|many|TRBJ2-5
TGCAGCGTCCTGACAGGGGTGGGTCAAGAGACCCAGTACTTC
CSVLTGVGQETQYF
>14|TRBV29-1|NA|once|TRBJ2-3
TGCAGCGTTGTAGGGAGGTCCAACAGCGATACGCAGTATTTT
CSVVGRSNSDTQYF
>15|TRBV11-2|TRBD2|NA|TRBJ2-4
TGTGCCAGCAGCTGGACTAGCGGGGGGGCAGACATTCAGTGCTTC
CASSWTSGGADIQCF
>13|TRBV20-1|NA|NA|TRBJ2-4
TGCAGTGCTTTAGTCGCGGCCAAAAACATTCAGTACTTC
CSALVAAKNIQYF
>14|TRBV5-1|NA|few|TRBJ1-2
TGCGCCAGCAGCTTGGGTTGGACAGACCATGGCTACACCTTC
CASSLGWTDHGYTF
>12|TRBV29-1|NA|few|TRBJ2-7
TGCAGCGCGGGTAGCGGAGGGGTCGAGCAGTACTTC
CSAGSGGVEQYF
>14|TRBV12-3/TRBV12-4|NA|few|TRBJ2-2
TGTGCCAGCAGTTTAGCCCAGTACACCGGGGAGCTGTTTTTT
CASSLAQYTGELFF
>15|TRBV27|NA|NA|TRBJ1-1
TGTGCCAGCAGTTCCCCCATGGTGATGGGAACTGAAGCTTTCTTT
CASSSPMVMGTEAFF
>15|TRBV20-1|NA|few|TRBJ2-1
TGCAGTGCTAGAGATTTGAGGGGACGGTACAATGAGCAGTTCTTC
CSARDLRGRYNEQFF
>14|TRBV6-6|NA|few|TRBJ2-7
TGTGCCAGCAGTGACGTGGGGAGCTCCTACGAGCAGTACTTC
CASSDVGSSYEQYF
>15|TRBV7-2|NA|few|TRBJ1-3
TGTGCCAGCAGCCCCGATTGGGGCTCTGGAAACACCATATATTTT
CASSPDWGSGNTIYF
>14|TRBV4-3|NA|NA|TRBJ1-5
TGCGCCAGCAGCCTTTACCCGGGAAATCAGCCCCAGCATTTT
CASSLYPGNQPQHF
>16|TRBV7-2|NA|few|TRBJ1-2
TGTGCCAGCAGCTTAGCCCCCGCGACAAGTAACTATGGCTACACCTTC
CASSLAPATSNYGYTF
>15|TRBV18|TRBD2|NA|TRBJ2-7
TGTGCCAGCTCACCCATAGCGGGCCTCTCCTACGAGCAGTACTTC
CASSPIAGLSYEQYF
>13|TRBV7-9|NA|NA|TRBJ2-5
TGTGCCAGTGCCTCCCCTGGCGCGGAGACCCAGTACTTC
CASASPGAETQYF
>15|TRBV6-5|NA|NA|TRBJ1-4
TGTGCCAGCAGTTACCAGGCGGGGTACGGTGAAAAACTGTTTTTT
CASSYQAGYGEKLFF
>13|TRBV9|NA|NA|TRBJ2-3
TGTGCCAGCAGCGTTGGGTACACAGATACGCAGTATTTT
CASSVGYTDTQYF
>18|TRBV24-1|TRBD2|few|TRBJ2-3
TGTGCCACCAGTGACCCTAGGTGGTCAGCGGGAGACACAGATACGCAGTATTTT
CATSDPRWSAGDTDTQYF
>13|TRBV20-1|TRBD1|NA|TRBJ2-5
TGCAGTGCGCCGGACAGGGTGGGGGAGACCCAGTACTTC
CSAPDRVGETQYF
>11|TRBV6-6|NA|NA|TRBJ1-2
TGTGCCAGCAGTTACACGGCTGGCTACACCTTC
CASSYTAGYTF
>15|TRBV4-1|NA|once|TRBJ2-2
TGCGCCAGCAGCCATTTAGGGAAGGGGACCGGGGAGCTGTTTTTT
CASSHLGKGTGELFF
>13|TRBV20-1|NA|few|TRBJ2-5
TGCAGTGCGATAAGTGACCCGGAGACGCTCCAGTACTTC
CSAISDPETLQYF
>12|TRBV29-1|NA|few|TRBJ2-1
TGCAGCGTAGAAGAGGGACACAATGAGCAGTTCTTC
CSVEEGHNEQFF
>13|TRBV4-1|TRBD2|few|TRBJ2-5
TGCGCCAGCAGCCAAAGACTAGCAGAGACCCAGTACTTC
CASSQRLAETQYF
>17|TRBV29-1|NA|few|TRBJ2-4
TGCAGCGTTCTGGGTTCCCGCGGAGTCGTGGCCAAAAACATTCAGTACTTC
CSVLGSRGVVAKNIQYF
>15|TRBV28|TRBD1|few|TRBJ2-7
TGTGCCAGCAGCCTTGACAGGGGATACCCCTACGAGCAGTACTTC
CASSLDRGYPYEQYF
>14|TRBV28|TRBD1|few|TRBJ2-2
TGTGCCTACCGGCGGGACAGGTACACCGGGGAGCTGTTTTTT
CAYRRDRYTGELFF